Described below is a single T cell receptor beta chain sequence and its context. What it binds is unknown. The source of the sample is a study of molecular identifiers for immune sequencing clone quantification. Findings and limits, study-wide: Spiked TCR RNA from one Jurkat cell reportedly showed up when mixed among 1 million or so naive cells.

V was shortened by 2 bases and J by 6 bases, with 11 bases between the two germline ends. CDR3 length: 14 amino acids. Per germline, CDR1 MNHEY and CDR2 SVGAGI. Methods described previously, with TCR primers listed, were used for bulk TCR libraries. TCRdb fed the PCR reads into MiXCR, producing one record per CDR3 protein. The repertoire holds more than 450,000 distinct CDR3 sequences, with roughly 25% as singletons. This clonotype was obtained from a human donor in good health. Some libraries in this study had Jurkat cell RNA spiked in. What was sequenced was naive CD8+ T cells from blood, with Jurkat cell RNA spiked in. Subset: FACS-sorted CD8+CD4-CCR7+CD45RA+ naive T cells. The rearrangement uses TRBV6-5 and TRBJ2-1; D could derive from TRBD1 or TRBD2 (6 bases each). The CDR3, as DNA: TGTGCCAGCAGTTACGGGGGGCAGCTCAATGAGCAGTTCTTC. It translates to CASSYGGQLNEQFF.